This passage covers 9 T cell receptor beta chains from one sample sequenced in a study of CD8 T cells in ankylosing spondylitis (dated by TCRdb to about 2017). The library was made by 5' RACE. The sequencer was an Illumina HiSeq 2500. TCRdb handled the public reads itself, with Q25 trimming in fastp and clone calling in MiXCR, and kept productive beta chains. Each CDR3 protein gets just one entry, which takes the most common genes and DNA from the rows behind it. In all, the sample holds approximately 39,000 distinct CDR3 sequences, and around 15% of those were seen once. Approximately 33% of the sample belongs to the ten largest clones. The sample consisted of synovial fluid, either unsorted or a sorted T cell fraction (not recorded which). The source is a male donor with ankylosing spondylitis.

This clonotype was seen ten or more times. The J gene is TRBJ2-1, the V gene TRBV27, with D uncertain. CDR1 and CDR2 from the germline V gene are MNHEY and SMNVEV (reference sequence). V shed 5 bases and J shed 6 bases, with 8 bases lying between them. This CDR3 comprises 12 residues. CDR3 nucleotide sequence: TGTGCCAGCAGTCCTAACCGCAATGAGCAGTTCTTC. Translation: CASSPNRNEQFF.

This clonotype turned up a few times. The chain carries TRBV11-1 and TRBJ2-1; D might be TRBD1 (5 bases). Germline values: CDR1 SGHAT, CDR2 FQDESV (reference sequence). Between the trimmed V and J ends, which lost 1 base and 0 bases, there was a span of 13 bases. The CDR3 totals 17 residues. CDR3 DNA: TGTGCCAGCAGCTTAGTTTTACAGGCGTACTCCTACAATGAGCAGTTCTTC. This codes for CASSLVLQAYSYNEQFF.

In its sample, this clonotype was seen many times. J is TRBJ1-1 and V is TRBV12-3 or TRBV12-4, with D perhaps matching TRBD1 (6 bases). V was cut by 6 bases and J by 5 bases, with 16 bases left in between. This CDR3 is 14 amino acids long. The CDR3 DNA sequence: TGTGCCAGCAGGGAACACAGGGATTCGACTGAAGCTTTCTTT. It encodes CASREHRDSTEAFF.

The sample holds a few counts of this clonotype. The V call is TRBV2, the J call TRBJ1-2, with D hard to call. V shed 1 base and J shed 3 bases, with 6 bases lying between them. The CDR3 has 13 residues. In germline, CDR1 is SNHLY, CDR2 FYNNEI. The CDR3 loop reads CASSEVRDYGYTF. The CDR3 DNA follows: TGTGCCAGCAGTGAAGTGAGGGACTATGGCTACACCTTC.

J is TRBJ2-1 and V is TRBV6-4, with D maybe TRBD2 (6 bases). The germline V gene encodes CDR1 MRHNA and CDR2 SNTAGT. The CDR3 totals 19 residues. V dropped 9 bases and J dropped 3 bases, with 30 bases sitting between them. The CDR3 region is CARGPGLPGVGPGYNEQFF. CDR3 DNA sequence: TGTGCCAGGGGCCCCGGACTCCCGGGAGTTGGGCCCGGCTACAATGAGCAGTTCTTC.

This rearrangement joins TRBV24-1 to TRBJ1-5; D is unclear. Trimming pared 5 bases from V and 4 bases from J, leaving 11 bases between. Germline CDR1 reads KGHDR; CDR2 reads SFDVKD. CDR3 length equals 14 residues. This CDR3 is CATSGSVWNQPQHF. For the CDR3, the DNA is TGTGCCACCAGTGGCAGCGTTTGGAATCAGCCCCAGCATTTT.

This clonotype was observed a handful of times. The J gene is TRBJ2-3, the V gene TRBV7-9; D perhaps matches TRBD2 (6 bases). Germline CDR1 is SEHNR and CDR2 is FQNEAQ (reference sequence). The CDR3 loop spans 15 amino acids. V lost 4 bases to trimming and J lost 6 bases, with 17 bases between them. The CDR3 DNA reads TGTGCCAGCAGCTGGCTGGCGGGGAGTCAGGATACGCAGTATTTT. This translates into CASSWLAGSQDTQYF. The full variable domain, in which reference TRBV7-9 and TRBJ2-3 provide the parts outside the CDR3, is DTGVSQNPRHKITKRGQNVTFRCDPISEHNRLYWYRQTLGQGPEFLTYFQNEAQLEKSRLLSDRFSAERPKGSFSTLEIQRTEQGDSAMYLCASSWLAGSQDTQYFGPGTRLTVL.

This clonotype was detected many times. The V call is TRBV9, the J call TRBJ1-1; a weak D match, TRBD1 (6 bases). V was pared by 0 bases and J by 1 base, with 13 bases between. The CDR3 contains 16 residues. Germline V gene sequence: CDR1 SGDLS, CDR2 YYNGEE. CDR3 residues: CASSVVEDRWNTEAFF. As DNA, the CDR3 is TGTGCCAGCAGCGTAGTAGAGGACAGATGGAACACTGAAGCTTTCTTT.

Regarding this clonotype: Just one base apart from a much larger clone, this may be a read error. Since the CDR3 does not end with the conserved phenylalanine or tryptophan, this likely comes from a read error. The rearrangement uses TRBV4-1 and TRBJ2-3, with 7 bases lining up with TRBD1. CDR3 length: 15 residues. Germline V lookup: CDR1 MGHRA, CDR2 YSYEKL. V trimming: 5 bases; J trimming: 3 bases; junction bases outside the gene matches: 8. CDR3 residues: CASSSPGGRTDTQYL. The CDR3 DNA is TGCGCCAGCAGCTCCCCAGGGGGAAGGACAGATACGCAGTATCTT.